The clone carrying this T cell receptor beta chain was counted a single time. The target antigen is unknown. This sample was included in a study of cytomegalovirus exposure and HLA in healthy donors. Study-wide points: The tendency of first-cohort TCR clusters to co-occur in the roughly 130 validation repertoires emerged from a later analysis.

This CDR3 is 13 amino acids long. Germline V gene sequence: CDR1 SGHDT, CDR2 YYEEEE. V shed 7 bases, J shed 1 base, and the junction held 0 bases outside the gene matches. Clones were sequenced by immunoSEQ multiplex PCR, and TCRdb holds only the in-frame ones, with some missing. Here the sample spans hundreds of thousands of clones, around 86% being singletons. The material sequenced was PBMCs. The V and J genes are TRBV5-6 and TRBJ2-2, with 8 nucleotides matching TRBD1. This receptor was identified in a woman aged 18-29 years in good health and CMV-seronegative. The CDR3 sequence is CASGQGNTGELFF. In nucleotides, the CDR3 is TGTGCCAGCGGACAGGGGAACACCGGGGAGCTGTTTTTT. Together with reference TRBV5-6 and TRBJ2-2, the CDR3 gives the full variable domain: DAGVTQSPTHLIKTRGQQVTLRCSPKSGHDTVSWYQQALGQGPQFIFQYYEEEERQRGNFPDRFSGHQFPNYSSELNVNALLLGDSALYLCASGQGNTGELFFGEGSRLTVL.